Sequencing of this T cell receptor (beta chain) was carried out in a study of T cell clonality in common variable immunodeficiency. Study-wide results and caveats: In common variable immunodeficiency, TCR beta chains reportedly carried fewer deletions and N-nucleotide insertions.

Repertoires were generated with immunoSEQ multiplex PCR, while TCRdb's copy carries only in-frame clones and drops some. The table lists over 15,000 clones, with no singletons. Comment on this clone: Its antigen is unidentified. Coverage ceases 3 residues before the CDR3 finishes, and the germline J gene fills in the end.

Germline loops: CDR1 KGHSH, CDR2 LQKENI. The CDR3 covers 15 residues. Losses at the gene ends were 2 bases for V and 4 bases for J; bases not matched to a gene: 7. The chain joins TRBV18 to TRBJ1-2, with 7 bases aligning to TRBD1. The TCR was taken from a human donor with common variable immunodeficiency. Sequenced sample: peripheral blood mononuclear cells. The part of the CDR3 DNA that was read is TGTGCCAGCTCACCAAGGGACAGAGTAGGCTATGGC. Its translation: CASSPRDRVGYG. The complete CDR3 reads CASSPRDRVGYGYTF.